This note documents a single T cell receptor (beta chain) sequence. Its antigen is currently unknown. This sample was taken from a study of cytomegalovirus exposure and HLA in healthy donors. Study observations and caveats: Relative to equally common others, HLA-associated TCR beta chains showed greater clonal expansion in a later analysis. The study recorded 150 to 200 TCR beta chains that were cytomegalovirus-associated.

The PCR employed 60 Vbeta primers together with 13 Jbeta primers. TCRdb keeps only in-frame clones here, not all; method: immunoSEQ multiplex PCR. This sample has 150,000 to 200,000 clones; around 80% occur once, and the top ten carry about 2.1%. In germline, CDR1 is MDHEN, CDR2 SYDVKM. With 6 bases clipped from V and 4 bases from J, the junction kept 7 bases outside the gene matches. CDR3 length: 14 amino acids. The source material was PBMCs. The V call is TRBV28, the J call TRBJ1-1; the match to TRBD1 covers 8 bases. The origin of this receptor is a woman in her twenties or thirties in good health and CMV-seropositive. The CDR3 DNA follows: TGTGCCAGCAGAGGGACAGGTTCAGGCACTGAAGCTTTCTTT. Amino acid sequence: CASRGTGSGTEAFF.